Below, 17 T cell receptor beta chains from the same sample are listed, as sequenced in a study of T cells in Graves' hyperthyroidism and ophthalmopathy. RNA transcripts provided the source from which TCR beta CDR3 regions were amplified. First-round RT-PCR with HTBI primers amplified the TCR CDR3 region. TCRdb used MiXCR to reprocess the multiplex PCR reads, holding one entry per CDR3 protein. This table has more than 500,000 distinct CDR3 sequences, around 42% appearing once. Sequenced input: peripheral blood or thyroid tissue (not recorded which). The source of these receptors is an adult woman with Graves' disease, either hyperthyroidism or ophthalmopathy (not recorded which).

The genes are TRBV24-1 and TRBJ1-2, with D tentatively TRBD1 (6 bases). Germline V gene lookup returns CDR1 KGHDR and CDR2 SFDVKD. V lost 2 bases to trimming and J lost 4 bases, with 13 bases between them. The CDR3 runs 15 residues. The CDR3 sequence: CATSDSQGEGYGYTF. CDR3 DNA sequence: TGTGCCACCAGTGATTCACAGGGAGAGGGCTATGGCTACACCTTC.

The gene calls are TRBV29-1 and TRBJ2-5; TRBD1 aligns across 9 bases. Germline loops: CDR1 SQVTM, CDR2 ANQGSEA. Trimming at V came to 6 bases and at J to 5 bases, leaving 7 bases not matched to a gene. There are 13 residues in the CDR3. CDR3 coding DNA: TGCAGCGTCACAACAGGGGGCCGGGAGACCCAGTACTTC. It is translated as CSVTTGGRETQYF.

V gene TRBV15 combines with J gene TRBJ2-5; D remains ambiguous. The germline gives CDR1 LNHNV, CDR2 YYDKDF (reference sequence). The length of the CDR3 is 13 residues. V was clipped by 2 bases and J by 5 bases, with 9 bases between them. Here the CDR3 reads CATSRRSLETQYF. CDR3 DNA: TGTGCCACCAGCAGAAGAAGCCTGGAGACCCAGTACTTC.

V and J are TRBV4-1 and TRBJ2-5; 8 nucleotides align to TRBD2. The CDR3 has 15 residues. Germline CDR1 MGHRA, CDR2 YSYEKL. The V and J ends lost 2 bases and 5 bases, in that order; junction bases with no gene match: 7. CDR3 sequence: CASSQPGRGGETQYF. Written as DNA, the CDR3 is TGCGCCAGCAGCCAACCCGGTCGGGGGGGCGAGACCCAGTACTTC.

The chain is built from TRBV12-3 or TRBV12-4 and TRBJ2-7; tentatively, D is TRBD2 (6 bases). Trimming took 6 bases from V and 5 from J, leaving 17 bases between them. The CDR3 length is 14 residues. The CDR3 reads CASSPAGFRDEQYF. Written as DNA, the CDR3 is TGTGCCAGCAGCCCTGCGGGGTTCCGGGACGAGCAGTACTTC.

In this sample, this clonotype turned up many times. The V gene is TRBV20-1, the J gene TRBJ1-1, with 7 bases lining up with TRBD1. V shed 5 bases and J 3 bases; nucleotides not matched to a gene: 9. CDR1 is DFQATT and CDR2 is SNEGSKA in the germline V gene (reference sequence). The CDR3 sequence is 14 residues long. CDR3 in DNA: TGCAGTGCTGTGAGGGGGCGAGGAGACACTGAAGCTTTCTTT. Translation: CSAVRGRGDTEAFF.

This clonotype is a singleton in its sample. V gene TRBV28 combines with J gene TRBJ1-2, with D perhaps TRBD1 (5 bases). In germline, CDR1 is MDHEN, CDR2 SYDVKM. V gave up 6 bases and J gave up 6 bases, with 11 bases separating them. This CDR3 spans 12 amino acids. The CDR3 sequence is CASSSGLHGYTF. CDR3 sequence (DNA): TGTGCCAGCAGCTCAGGGCTGCATGGCTACACCTTC.

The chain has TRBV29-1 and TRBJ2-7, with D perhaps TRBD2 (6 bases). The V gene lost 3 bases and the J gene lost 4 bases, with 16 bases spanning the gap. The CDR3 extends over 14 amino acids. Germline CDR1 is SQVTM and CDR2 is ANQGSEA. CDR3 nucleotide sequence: TGCAGCGTTGATCGCGGGGTGGGGGATTACGAGCAGTACTTC. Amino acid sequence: CSVDRGVGDYEQYF.

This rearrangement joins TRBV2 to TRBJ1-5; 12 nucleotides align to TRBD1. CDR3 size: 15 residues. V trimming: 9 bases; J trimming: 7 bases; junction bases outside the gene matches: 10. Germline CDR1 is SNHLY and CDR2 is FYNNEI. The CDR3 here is CASRPPGQGAQPQHF. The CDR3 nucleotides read TGTGCCAGTAGACCGCCGGGACAGGGGGCGCAGCCCCAGCATTTT.

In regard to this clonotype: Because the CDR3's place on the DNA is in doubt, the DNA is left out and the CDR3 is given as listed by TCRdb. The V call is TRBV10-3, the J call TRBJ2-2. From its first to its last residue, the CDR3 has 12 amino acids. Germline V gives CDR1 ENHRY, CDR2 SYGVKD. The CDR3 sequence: CAISDETGSCFF.

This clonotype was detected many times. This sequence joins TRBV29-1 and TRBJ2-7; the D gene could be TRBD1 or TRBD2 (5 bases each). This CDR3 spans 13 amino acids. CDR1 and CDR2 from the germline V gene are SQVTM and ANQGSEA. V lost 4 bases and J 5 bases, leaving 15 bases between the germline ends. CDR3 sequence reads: CSVGPAGTDEQYF. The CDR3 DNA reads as TGCAGCGTTGGCCCCGCAGGGACGGACGAGCAGTACTTC.

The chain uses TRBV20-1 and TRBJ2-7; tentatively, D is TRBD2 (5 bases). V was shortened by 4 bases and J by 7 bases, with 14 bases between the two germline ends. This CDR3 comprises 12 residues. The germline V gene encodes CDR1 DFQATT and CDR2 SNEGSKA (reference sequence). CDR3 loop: CSAKGGNTEQYF. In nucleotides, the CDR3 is TGCAGTGCTAAAGGAGGCAACACTGAGCAGTACTTC.

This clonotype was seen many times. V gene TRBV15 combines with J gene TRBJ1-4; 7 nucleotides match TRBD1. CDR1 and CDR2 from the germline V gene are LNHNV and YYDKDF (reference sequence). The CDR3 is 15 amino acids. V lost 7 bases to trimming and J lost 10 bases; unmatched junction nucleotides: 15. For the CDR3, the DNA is TGTGCCACCAACAGCTACAGGGGTAGCCAGGGAAAACTGTTTTTT. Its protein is CATNSYRGSQGKLFF.

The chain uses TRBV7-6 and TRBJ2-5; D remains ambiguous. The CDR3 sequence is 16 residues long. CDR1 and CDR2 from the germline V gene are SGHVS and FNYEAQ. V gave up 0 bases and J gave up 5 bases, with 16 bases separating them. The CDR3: CASSLAYRGTGETQYF. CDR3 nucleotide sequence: TGTGCCAGCAGCTTAGCTTACCGTGGCACCGGGGAGACCCAGTACTTC.

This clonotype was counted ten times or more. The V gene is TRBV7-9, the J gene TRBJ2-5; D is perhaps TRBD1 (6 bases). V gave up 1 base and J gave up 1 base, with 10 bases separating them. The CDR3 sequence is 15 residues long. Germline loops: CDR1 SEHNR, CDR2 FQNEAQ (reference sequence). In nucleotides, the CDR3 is TGTGCCAGCAGCTTAGGATGGACAGTCCAAGAGACCCAGTACTTC. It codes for CASSLGWTVQETQYF.

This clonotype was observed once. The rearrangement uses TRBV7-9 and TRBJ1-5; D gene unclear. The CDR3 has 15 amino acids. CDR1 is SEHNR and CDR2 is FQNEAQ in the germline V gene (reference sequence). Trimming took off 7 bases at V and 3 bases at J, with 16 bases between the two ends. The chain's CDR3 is CASTSSGVSNQPQHF. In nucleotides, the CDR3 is TGTGCCAGCACCAGCTCGGGAGTTTCCAATCAGCCCCAGCATTTT.

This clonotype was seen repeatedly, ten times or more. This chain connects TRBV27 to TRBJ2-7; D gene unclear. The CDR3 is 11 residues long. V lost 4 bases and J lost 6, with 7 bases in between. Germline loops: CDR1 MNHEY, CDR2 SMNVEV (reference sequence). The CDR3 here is CASSSPGEQYF. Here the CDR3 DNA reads TGTGCCAGCAGTTCCCCAGGCGAGCAGTACTTC.